Sequencing of this T cell receptor (beta chain) was carried out in a study of blood T cell repertoires in COVID-19. Looking at the study overall: Collection of acute and convalescent COVID-19 samples took place in the United States, Italy and Spain.

A word on this clone: Other DNA sequences in the same sample also yield this CDR3.

V gave up 3 bases and J gave up 2 bases, with 4 bases separating them. Per germline, CDR1 KGHSH and CDR2 LQKENI. The CDR3 runs 12 residues. In the study's own analysis: Nucleated cell counts were estimated from reference gene primer amplification. Measured with immunoSEQ multiplex PCR; TCRdb has only the in-frame clones, and not every one. V and J calls and clone size are given by that table; D and trimming were obtained from the DNA. The sample contains around 99,000 clones, around three quarters of which appear only once. The sequence was collected from a man aged 45-65 years who had recovered from COVID-19. Material for sequencing was peripheral blood. V is TRBV18 and J is TRBJ2-5; the D is unclear. DNA of the CDR3: TGTGCCAGCTCACCGTTACAAGAGACCCAGTACTTC. It translates to CASSPLQETQYF.